This T cell receptor beta chain was recorded in a study of cytomegalovirus exposure and HLA in healthy donors. Study in general: HLA-typed donors were the source of about 85 million unique TCRs held in an early data release.

The PCR ran on 60 Vbeta and 13 Jbeta primers. The repertoire was sequenced with immunoSEQ multiplex PCR; TCRdb's copy has only in-frame clones and lacks some. The table has about 190,000 clones, roughly 80% seen once. This clone was observed a few times. Sequenced input: PBMCs. This sequence was found in a young woman in good health and CMV-seropositive.

For the CDR3, the DNA is TGTGCCAGCAGCTTGGGGACTAGCGGGAGTTTAACGCAGTATTTT. Amino acid sequence: CASSLGTSGSLTQYF. V usage is TRBV5-5 and J usage is TRBJ2-3, with 13 bases matching TRBD2. V trimming: 0 bases; J trimming: 9 bases; junction bases outside the gene matches: 4. This CDR3 is 15 amino acids long. Germline lookup yields CDR1 SGHKS and CDR2 YYEKEE (reference sequence).